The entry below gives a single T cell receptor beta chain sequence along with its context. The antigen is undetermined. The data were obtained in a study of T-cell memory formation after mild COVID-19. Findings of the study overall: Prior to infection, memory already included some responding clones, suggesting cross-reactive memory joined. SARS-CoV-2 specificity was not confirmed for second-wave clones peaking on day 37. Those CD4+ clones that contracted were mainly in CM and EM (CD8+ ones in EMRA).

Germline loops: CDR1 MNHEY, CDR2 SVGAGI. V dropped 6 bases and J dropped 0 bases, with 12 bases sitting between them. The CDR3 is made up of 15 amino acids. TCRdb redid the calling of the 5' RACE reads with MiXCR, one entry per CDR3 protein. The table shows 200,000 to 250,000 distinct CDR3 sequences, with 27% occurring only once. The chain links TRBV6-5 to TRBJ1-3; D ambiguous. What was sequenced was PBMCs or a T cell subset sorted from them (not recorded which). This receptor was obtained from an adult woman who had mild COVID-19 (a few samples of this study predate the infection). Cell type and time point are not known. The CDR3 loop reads CASRATGSSGNTIYF. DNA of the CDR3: TGTGCCAGCAGAGCAACCGGATCCTCTGGAAACACCATATATTTT.